This TCR beta chain originates from a study of blood T cells in healthy people across ages. Study-level points and caveats: Researchers report that TCR beta diversity correlated strongly with naive T cell percentage.

Many counts were recorded for this clonotype. Its antigen remains unidentified. A second about 7 to 11 cycle PCR used barcoded and J-beta primers. Every single cDNA molecule received a tag from a template-switch adaptor with 12 random nucleotides. TCRdb processed the 5' RACE reads anew with MiXCR; each CDR3 protein has one entry. The sample records 1.6 million or so distinct CDR3 sequences, around 36% being singletons. Researchers collected about 9.1 milliliters of peripheral blood from every single donor. The sample was blood. The clonotype comes from a woman aged 25 to 39 in good health.

The CDR3 region is CALRGGGYYNEQFF. The CDR3 coding sequence is TGTGCCCTCAGGGGCGGGGGGTACTACAATGAGCAGTTCTTC. This sequence joins TRBV7-9 and TRBJ2-1; 8 bases agree with TRBD2. Trimming cost V 11 bases and J 3 bases; bases outside gene matches: 9. CDR3 length equals 14 residues. Germline V gene lookup returns CDR1 SEHNR and CDR2 FQNEAQ (reference sequence).